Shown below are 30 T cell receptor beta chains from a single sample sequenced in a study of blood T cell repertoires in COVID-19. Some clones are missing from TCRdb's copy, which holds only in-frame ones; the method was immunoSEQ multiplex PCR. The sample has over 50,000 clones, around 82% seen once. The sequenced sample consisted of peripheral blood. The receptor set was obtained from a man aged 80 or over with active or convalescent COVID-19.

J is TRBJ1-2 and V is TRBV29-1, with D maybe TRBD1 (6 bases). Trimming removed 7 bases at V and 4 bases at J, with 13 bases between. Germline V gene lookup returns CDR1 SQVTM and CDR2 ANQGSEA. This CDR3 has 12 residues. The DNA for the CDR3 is TGCAGCGCCAGTGACAGGACCTATGGCTACACCTTC. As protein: CSASDRTYGYTF.

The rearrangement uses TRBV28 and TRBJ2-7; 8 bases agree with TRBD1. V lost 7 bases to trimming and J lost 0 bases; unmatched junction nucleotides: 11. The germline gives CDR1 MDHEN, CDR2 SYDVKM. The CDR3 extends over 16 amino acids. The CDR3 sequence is CASTPIGQGSSYEQYF. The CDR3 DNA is TGTGCCAGCACCCCAATCGGACAGGGTAGCTCCTACGAGCAGTACTTC.

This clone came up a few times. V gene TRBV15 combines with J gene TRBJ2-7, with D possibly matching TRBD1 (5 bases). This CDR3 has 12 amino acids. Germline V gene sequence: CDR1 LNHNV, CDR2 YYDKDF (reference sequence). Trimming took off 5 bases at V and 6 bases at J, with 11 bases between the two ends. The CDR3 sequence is CATSSRQGEQYF. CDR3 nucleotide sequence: TGTGCCACCAGCTCTAGGCAGGGCGAGCAGTACTTC. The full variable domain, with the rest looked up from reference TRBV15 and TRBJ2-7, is DAMVIQNPRYQVTQFGKPVTLSCSQTLNHNVMYWYQQKSSQAPKLLFHYYDKDFNNEADTPDNFQSRRPNTSFCFLDIRSPGLGDTAMYLCATSSRQGEQYFGPGTRLTVT.

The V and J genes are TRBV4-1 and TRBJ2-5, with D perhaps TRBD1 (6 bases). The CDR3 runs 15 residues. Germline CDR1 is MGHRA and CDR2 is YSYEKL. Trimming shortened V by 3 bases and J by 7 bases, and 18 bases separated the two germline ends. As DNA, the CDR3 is TGCGCCAGCAGCCAGGTACAGGGTACCAGGGGGACCCAGTACTTC. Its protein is CASSQVQGTRGTQYF.

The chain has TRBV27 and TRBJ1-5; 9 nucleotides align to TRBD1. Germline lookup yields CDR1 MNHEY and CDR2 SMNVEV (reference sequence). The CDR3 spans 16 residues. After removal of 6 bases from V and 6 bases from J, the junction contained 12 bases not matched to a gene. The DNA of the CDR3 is TGTGCCAGCAGCCCCTGGGGACAGGGTAAGGGTCAGCCCCAGCATTTT. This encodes CASSPWGQGKGQPQHF.

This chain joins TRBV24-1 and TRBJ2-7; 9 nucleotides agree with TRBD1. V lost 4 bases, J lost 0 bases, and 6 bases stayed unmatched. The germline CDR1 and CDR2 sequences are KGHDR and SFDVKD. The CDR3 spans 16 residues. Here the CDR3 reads CATSDRGTGSSYEQYF. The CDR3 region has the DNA TGTGCCACCAGTGACCGCGGGACAGGGAGCTCCTACGAGCAGTACTTC.

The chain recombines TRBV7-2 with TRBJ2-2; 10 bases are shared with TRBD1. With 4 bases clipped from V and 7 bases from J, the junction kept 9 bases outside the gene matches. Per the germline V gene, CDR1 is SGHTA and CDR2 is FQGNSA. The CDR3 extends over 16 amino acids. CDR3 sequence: CASSYGTGVNYGELFF. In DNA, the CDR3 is TGTGCCAGCAGCTACGGGACAGGGGTAAACTACGGGGAGCTGTTTTTT.

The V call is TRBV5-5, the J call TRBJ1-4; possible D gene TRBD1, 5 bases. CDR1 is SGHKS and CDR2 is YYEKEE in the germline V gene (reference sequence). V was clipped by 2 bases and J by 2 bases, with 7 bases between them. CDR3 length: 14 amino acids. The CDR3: CASSFGGTNEKLFF. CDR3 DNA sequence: TGTGCCAGCAGCTTCGGGGGGACTAATGAAAAACTGTTTTTT.

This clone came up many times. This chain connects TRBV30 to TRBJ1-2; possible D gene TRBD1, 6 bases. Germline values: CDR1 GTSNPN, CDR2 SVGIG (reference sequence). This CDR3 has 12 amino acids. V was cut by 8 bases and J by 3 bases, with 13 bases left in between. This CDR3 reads CAGHRVYYGYTF. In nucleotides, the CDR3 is TGTGCCGGCCACAGGGTTTACTATGGCTACACCTTC.

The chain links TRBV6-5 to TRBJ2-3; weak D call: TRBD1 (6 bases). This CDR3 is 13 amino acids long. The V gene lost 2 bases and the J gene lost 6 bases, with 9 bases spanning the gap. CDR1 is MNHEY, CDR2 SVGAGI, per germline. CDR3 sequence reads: CASSYPQGDTQYF. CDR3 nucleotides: TGTGCCAGCAGTTACCCACAGGGTGATACGCAGTATTTT.

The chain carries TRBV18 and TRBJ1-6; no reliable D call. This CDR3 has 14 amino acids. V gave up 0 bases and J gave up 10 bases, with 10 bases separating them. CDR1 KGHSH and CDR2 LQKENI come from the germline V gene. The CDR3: CASSPPFDISPLHF. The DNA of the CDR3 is TGTGCCAGCTCACCACCGTTCGACATATCACCCCTCCACTTT.

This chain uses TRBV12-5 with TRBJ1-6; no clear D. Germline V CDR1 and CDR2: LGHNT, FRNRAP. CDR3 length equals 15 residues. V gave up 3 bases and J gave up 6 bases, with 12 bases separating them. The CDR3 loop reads CASGLMAVGNSPLHF. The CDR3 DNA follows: TGTGCTAGTGGTTTAATGGCAGTTGGTAATTCACCCCTCCACTTT. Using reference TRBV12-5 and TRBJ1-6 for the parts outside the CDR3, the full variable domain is DARVTQTPRHKVTEMGQEVTMRCQPILGHNTVFWYRQTMMQGLELLAYFRNRAPLDDSGMPKDRFSAEMPDATLATLKIQPSEPRDSAVYFCASGLMAVGNSPLHFGNGTRLTVT.

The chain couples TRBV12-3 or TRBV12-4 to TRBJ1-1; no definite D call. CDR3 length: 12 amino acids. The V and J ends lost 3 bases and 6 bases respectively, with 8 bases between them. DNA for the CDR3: TGTGCCAGCAGTTTGATCGACTCTGAAGCTTTCTTT. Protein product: CASSLIDSEAFF.

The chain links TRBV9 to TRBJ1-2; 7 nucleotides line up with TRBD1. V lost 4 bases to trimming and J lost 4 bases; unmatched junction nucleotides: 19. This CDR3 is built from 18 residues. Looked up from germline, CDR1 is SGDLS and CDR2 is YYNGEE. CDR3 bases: TGTGCCAGCAGCCCCCGGGAGCGTGATAGGGGGCCGGGCTATGGCTACACCTTC. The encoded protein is CASSPRERDRGPGYGYTF.

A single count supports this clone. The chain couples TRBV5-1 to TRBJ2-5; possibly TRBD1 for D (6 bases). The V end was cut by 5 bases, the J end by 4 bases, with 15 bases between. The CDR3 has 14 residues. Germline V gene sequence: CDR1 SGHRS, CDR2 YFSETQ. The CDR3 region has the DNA TGCGCCAGCAGAGCAGGGGTAGGGCGAGAGACCCAGTACTTC. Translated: CASRAGVGRETQYF. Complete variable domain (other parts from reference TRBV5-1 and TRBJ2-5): KAGVTQTPRYLIKTRGQQVTLSCSPISGHRSVSWYQQTPGQGLQFLFEYFSETQRNKGNFPGRFSGRQFSNSRSEMNVSTLELGDSALYLCASRAGVGRETQYFGPGTRLLVL.

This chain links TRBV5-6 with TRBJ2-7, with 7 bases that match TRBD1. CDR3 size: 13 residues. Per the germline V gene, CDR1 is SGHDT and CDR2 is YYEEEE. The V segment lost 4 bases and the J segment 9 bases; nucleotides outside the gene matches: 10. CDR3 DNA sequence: TGTGCCAGCAGCCCCGGGACAGAGATATCGCAGTACTTC. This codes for CASSPGTEISQYF. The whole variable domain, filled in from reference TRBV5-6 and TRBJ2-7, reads DAGVTQSPTHLIKTRGQQVTLRCSPKSGHDTVSWYQQALGQGPQFIFQYYEEEERQRGNFPDRFSGHQFPNYSSELNVNALLLGDSALYLCASSPGTEISQYFGPGTRLTVT.

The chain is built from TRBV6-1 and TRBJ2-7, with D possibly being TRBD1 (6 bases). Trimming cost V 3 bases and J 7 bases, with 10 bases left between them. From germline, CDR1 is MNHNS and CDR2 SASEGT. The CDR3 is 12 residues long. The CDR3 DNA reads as TGTGCCAGCAGTGACAGGGGCGGGGAGCAGTACTTC. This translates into CASSDRGGEQYF.

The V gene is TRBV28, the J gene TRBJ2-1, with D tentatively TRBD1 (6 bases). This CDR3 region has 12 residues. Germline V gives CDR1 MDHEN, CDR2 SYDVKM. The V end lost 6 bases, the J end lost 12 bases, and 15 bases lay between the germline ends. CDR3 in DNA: TGTGCCAGCAGGTCAGGGGAGATCGGGCAGTTCTTC. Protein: CASRSGEIGQFF.

The CDR3 sequence: CASSLGGRGGPLDSPLHF. CDR3 nucleotide sequence: TGTGCCAGCAGCTTAGGAGGCCGGGGGGGACCGCTGGATTCACCCCTCCACTTT. The rearrangement uses TRBV7-2 and TRBJ1-6; TRBD1 might be the D (5 bases). This CDR3 is built from 18 residues. V lost 1 base, J lost 8 bases, and 21 bases lay in between. Germline values: CDR1 SGHTA, CDR2 FQGNSA.

Here the CDR3 reads CASSHARTSGAYEQFF. For the CDR3, the DNA is TGTGCCAGCAGCCACGCCCGGACTAGCGGGGCATATGAGCAGTTCTTC. The chain recombines TRBV4-2 with TRBJ2-1; TRBD2 agrees at 12 bases. Germline values: CDR1 LGHNA, CDR2 YNFKEQ. J lost 8 bases, V lost 3 bases, and 8 bases had no gene match. CDR3 length: 16 amino acids.

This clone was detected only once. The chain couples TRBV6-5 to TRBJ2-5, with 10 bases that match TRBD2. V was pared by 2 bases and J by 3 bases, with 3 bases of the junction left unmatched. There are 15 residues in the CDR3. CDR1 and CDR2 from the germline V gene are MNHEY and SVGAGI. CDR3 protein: CASSYVGLAEETQYF. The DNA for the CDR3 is TGTGCCAGCAGTTACGTAGGACTAGCGGAAGAGACCCAGTACTTC.

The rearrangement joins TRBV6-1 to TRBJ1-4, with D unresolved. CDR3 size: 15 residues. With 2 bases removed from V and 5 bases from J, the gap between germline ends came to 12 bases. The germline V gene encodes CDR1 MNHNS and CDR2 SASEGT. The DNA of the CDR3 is TGTGCCAGCAGTGAAACAGATTATAAGAATGAAAAACTGTTTTTT. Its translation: CASSETDYKNEKLFF.

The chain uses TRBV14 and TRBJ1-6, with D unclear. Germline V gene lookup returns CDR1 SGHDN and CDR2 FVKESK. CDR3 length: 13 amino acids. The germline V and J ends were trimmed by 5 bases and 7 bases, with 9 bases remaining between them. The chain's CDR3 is CASSSRHNSPLHF. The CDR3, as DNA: TGTGCCAGCAGCTCGCGACACAATTCACCCCTCCACTTT.

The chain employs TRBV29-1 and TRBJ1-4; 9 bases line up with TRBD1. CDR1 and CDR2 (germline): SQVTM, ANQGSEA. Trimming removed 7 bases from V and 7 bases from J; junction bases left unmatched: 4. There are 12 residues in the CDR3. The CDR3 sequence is CSGGTGREKLFF. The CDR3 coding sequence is TGCAGCGGAGGGACAGGGCGTGAAAAACTGTTTTTT.

The CDR3 bases are TGTGCCAGCAGCTCAAAAACCGGGACAGGGGTCCCCCGCAGCACAGATACGCAGTATTTT. Its protein is CASSSKTGTGVPRSTDTQYF. The rearrangement joins TRBV5-5 to TRBJ2-3, with 10 bases fitting TRBD1. Trimming took 3 bases from V and 0 from J; bases not matched to a gene: 16. The CDR3 has 20 amino acids. Germline loops: CDR1 SGHKS, CDR2 YYEKEE (reference sequence).

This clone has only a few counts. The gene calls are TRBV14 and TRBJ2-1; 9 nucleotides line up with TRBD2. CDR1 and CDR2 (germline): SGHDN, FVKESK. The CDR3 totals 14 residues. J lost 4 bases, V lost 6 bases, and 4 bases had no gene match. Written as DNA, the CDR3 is TGTGCCAGCAGGCCTAGCGGGGTATACAATGAGCAGTTCTTC. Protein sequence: CASRPSGVYNEQFF.

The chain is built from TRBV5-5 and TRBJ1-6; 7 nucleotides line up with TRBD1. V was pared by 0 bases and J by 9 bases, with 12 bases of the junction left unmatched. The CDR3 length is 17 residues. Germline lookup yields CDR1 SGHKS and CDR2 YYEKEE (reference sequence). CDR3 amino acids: CASSLASDRRGGSPLHF. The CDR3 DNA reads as TGTGCCAGCAGCTTGGCTTCGGACAGGAGGGGTGGTTCACCCCTCCACTTT.

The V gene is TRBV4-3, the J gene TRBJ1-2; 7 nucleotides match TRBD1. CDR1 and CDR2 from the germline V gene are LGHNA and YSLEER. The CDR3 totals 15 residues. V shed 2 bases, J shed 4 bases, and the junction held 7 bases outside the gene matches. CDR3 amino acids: CASSQQQGTGYGYTF. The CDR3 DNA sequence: TGCGCCAGCAGCCAACAACAGGGGACCGGCTATGGCTACACCTTC.

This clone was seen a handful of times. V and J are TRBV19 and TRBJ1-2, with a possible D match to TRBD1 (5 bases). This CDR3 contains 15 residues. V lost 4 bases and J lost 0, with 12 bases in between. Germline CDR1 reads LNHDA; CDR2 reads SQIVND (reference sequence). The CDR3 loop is CASSRWDFANYGYTF. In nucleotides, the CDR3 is TGTGCCAGTAGTAGATGGGACTTTGCTAACTATGGCTACACCTTC. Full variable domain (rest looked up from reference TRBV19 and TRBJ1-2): DGGITQSPKYLFRKEGQNVTLSCEQNLNHDAMYWYRQDPGQGLRLIYYSQIVNDFQKGDIAEGYSVSREKKESFPLTVTSAQKNPTAFYLCASSRWDFANYGYTFGSGTRLTVV.

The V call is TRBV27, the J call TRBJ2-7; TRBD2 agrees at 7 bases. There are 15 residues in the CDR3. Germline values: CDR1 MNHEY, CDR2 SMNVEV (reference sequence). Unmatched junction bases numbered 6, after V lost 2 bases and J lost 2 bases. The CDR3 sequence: CASSLNLLAAYEQYF. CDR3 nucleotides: TGTGCCAGCAGTTTAAATCTGCTAGCGGCCTACGAGCAGTACTTC.